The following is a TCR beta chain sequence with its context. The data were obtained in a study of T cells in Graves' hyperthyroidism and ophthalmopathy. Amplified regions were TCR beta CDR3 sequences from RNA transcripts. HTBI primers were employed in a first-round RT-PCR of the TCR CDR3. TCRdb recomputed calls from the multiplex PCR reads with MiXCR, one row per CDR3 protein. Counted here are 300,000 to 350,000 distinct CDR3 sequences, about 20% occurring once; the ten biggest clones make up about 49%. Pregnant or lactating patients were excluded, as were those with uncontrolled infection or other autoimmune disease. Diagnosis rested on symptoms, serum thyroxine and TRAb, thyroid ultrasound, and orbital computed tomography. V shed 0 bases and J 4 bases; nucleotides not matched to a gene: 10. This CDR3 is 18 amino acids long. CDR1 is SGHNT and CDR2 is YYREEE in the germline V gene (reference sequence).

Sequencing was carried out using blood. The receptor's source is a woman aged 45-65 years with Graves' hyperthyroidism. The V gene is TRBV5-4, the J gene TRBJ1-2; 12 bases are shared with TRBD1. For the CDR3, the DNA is TGTGCCAGCAGCTTGGGGGGGACAGGGGGCGAGGGCGTCTATGGCTACACCTTC. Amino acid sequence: CASSLGGTGGEGVYGYTF. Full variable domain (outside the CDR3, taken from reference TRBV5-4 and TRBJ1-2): ETGVTQSPTHLIKTRGQQVTLRCSSQSGHNTVSWYQQALGQGPQFIFQYYREEENGRGNFPPRFSGLQFPNYSSELNVNALELDDSALYLCASSLGGTGGEGVYGYTFGSGTRLTVV.